The source of this TCR beta chain is a study of molecular identifiers for immune sequencing clone quantification. TCRdb re-derived calls from the PCR reads in MiXCR, one entry per CDR3 protein. Of around 460,000 distinct CDR3 sequences in the sample, about 25% were seen once. This clonotype was found a few times. The junction had 0 bases not matched to a gene; V was cut back by 4 bases and J by 4 bases. The CDR3 is 13 residues long. The V gene's germline CDR1 is MNHEY and CDR2 SMNVEV (reference sequence). The sequence came from a human donor in good health. Some libraries in this study had Jurkat cell RNA spiked in. Sequencing was performed on naive CD8+ T cells from blood, with Jurkat cell RNA spiked in. This sample's subset: FACS-sorted CD8+CD4-CCR7+CD45RA+ naive T cells. This rearrangement joins TRBV27 to TRBJ1-1; TRBD1 aligns across 10 bases. The CDR3 protein is CASSWDRGTEAFF. CDR3 sequence (DNA): TGTGCCAGCAGTTGGGACAGGGGCACTGAAGCTTTCTTT.